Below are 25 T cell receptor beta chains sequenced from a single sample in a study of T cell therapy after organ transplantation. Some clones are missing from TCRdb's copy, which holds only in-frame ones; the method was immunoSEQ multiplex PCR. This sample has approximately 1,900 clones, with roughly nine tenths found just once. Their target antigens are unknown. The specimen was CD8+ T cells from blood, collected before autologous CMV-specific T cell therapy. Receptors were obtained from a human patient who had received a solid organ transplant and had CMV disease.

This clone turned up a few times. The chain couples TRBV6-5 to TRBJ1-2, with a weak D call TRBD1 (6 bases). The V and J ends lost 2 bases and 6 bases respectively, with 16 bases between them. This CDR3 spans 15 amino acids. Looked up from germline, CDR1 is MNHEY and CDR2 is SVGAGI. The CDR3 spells CASSYGSGVGHGYTF. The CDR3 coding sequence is TGTGCCAGCAGTTACGGTTCAGGGGTTGGGCATGGCTACACCTTC.

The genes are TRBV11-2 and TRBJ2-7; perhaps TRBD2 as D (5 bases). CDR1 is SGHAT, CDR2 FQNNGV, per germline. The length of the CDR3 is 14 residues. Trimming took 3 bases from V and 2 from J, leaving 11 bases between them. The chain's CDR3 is CASSFQDSPYEQYF. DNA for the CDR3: TGTGCCAGCAGCTTTCAGGACTCACCCTACGAGCAGTACTTC. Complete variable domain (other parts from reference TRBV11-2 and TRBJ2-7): EAGVAQSPRYKIIEKRQSVAFWCNPISGHATLYWYQQILGQGPKLLIQFQNNGVVDDSQLPKDRFSAERLKGVDSTLKIQPAKLEDSAVYLCASSFQDSPYEQYFGPGTRLTVT.

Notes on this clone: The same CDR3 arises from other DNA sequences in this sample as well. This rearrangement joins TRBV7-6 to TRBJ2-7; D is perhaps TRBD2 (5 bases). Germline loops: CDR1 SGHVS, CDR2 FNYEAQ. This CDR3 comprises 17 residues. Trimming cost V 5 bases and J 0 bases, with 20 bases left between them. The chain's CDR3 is CASSPLAGVSISYEQYF. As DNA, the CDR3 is TGTGCCAGCAGCCCTCTAGCCGGAGTCTCTATCTCCTACGAGCAGTACTTC.

CDR3 DNA: TGTGCCAGCAGTGGCGGGGGGGCAACAGATACGCAGTATTTT. Protein: CASSGGGATDTQYF. V and J are TRBV6-4 and TRBJ2-3; 9 bases line up with TRBD2. From germline, CDR1 is MRHNA and CDR2 SNTAGT. With 4 bases clipped from V and 3 bases from J, the junction kept 2 bases outside the gene matches. CDR3 length equals 14 residues.

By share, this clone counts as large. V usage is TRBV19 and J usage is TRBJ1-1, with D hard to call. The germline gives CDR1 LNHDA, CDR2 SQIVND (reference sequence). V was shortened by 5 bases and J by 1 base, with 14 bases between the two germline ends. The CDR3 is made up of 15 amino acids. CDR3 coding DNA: TGTGCCAGTAGTGTGGGTTTGGGCAGGAACACTGAAGCTTTCTTT. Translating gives CASSVGLGRNTEAFF.

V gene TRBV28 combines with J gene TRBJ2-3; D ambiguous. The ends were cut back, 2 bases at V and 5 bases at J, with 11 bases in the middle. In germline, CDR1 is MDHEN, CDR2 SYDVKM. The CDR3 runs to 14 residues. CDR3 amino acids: CASSLPSVKDTQYF. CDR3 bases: TGTGCCAGCAGTTTACCCAGCGTGAAAGATACGCAGTATTTT. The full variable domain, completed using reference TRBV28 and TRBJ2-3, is DVKVTQSSRYLVKRTGEKVFLECVQDMDHENMFWYRQDPGLGLRLIYFSYDVKMKEKGDIPEGYSVSREKKERFSLILESASTNQTSMYLCASSLPSVKDTQYFGPGTRLTVL.

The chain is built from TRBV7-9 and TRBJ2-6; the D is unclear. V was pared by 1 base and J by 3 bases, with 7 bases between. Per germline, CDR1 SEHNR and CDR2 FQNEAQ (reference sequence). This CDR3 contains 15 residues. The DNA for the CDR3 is TGTGCCAGCAGCTTAGGGGGTCTTGGGGCCAACGTCCTGACTTTC. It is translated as CASSLGGLGANVLTF.

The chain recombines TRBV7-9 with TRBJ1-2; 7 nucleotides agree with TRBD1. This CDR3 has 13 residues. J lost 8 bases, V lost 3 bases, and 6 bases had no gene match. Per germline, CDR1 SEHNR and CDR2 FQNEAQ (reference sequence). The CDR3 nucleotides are TGTGCCAGCAGCTTGGGAGGGGGCGGCGGCTACACCTTC. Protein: CASSLGGGGGYTF.

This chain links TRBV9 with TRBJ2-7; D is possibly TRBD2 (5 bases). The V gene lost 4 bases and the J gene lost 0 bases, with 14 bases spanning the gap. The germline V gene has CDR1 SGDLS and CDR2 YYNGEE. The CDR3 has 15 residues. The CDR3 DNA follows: TGTGCCAGCAGCCCCCGCGGTACTAGCTCCTACGAGCAGTACTTC. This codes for CASSPRGTSSYEQYF.

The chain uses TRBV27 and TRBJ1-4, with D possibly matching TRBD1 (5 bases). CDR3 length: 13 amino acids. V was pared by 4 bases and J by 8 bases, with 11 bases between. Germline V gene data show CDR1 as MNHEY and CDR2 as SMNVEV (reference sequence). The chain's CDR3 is CASSWQGGEKLFF. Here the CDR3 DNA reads TGTGCCAGCAGTTGGCAGGGCGGCGAAAAACTGTTTTTT. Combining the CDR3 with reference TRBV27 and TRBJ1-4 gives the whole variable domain EAQVTQNPRYLITVTGKKLTVTCSQNMNHEYMSWYRQDPGLGLRQIYYSMNVEVTDKGDVPEGYKVSRKEKRNFPLILESPSPNQTSLYFCASSWQGGEKLFFGSGTQLSVL.

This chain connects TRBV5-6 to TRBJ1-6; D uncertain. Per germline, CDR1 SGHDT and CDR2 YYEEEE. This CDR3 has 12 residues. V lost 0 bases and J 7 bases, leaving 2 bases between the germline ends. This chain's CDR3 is CASSLGNSPLHF. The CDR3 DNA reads TGTGCCAGCAGCTTGGGCAATTCACCCCTCCACTTT.

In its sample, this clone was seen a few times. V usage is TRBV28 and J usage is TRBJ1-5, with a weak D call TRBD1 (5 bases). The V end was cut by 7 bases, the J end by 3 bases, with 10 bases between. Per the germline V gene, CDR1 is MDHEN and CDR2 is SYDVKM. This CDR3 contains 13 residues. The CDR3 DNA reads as TGTGCCAGCACTTGGGGACTCAATCAGCCCCAGCATTTT. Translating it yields CASTWGLNQPQHF.

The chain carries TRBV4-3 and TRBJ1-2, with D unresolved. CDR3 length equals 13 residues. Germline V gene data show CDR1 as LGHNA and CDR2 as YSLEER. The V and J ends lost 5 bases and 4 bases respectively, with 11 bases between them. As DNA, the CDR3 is TGCGCCAGCAGCACGGACGGAGTCTATGGCTACACCTTC. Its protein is CASSTDGVYGYTF.

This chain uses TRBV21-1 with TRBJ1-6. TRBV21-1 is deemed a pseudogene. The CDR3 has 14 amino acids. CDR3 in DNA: TGTGCCAGCAGCAAGCCAAGCGATAATTCACCCCTCCACTTT. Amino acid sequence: CASSKPSDNSPLHF.

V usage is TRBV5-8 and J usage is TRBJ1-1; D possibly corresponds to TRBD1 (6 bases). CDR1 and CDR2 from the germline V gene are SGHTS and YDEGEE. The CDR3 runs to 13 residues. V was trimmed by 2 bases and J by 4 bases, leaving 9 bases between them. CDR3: CASSFGGATEAFF. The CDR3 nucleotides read TGTGCCAGCAGCTTCGGGGGGGCCACTGAAGCTTTCTTT.

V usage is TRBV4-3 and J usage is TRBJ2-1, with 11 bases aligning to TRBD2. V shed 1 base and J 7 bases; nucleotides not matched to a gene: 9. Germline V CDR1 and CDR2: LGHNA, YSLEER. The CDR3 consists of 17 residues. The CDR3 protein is CASSQAAVTSGVNEQFF. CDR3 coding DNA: TGCGCCAGCAGCCAAGCGGCGGTGACTAGCGGGGTGAATGAGCAGTTCTTC.

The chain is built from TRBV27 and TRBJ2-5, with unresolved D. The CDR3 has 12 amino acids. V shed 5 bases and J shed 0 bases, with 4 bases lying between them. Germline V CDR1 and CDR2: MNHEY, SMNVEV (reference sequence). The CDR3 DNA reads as TGTGCCAGCAGTCCGGACCAAGAGACCCAGTACTTC. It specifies CASSPDQETQYF.

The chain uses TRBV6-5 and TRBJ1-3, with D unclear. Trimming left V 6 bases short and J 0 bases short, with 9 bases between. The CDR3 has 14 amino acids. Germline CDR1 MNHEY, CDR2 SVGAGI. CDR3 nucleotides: TGTGCCAGCAGACCGGAGAGCTCTGGAAACACCATATATTTT. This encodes CASRPESSGNTIYF.

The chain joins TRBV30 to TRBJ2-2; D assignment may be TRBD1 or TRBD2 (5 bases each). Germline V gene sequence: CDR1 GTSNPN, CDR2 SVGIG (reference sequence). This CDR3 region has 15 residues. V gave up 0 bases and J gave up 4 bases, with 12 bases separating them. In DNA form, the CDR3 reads TGTGCCTGGAGTGTACTCGGGACGGGCACCGGGGAGCTGTTTTTT. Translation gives CAWSVLGTGTGELFF.

Here the CDR3 DNA reads TGTGCCAGTAGTCCTCAGGTCTCCTACGAGCAGTACTTC. It translates to CASSPQVSYEQYF. This chain connects TRBV19 to TRBJ2-7, with D unclear. This CDR3 has 13 amino acids. V was trimmed by 5 bases and J by 0 bases, leaving 8 bases between them. Germline CDR1 reads LNHDA; CDR2 reads SQIVND (reference sequence).

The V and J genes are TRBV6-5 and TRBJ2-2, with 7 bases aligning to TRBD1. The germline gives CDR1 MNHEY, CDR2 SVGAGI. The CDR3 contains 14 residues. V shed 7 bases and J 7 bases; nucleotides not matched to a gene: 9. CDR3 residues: CASNNQGVGGELFF. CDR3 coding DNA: TGTGCCAGCAACAACCAGGGGGTTGGCGGGGAGCTGTTTTTT.

The CDR3 coding sequence is TGTGCCAGTAGTAACATAGAGGGCTACACCTTC. Translating it yields CASSNIEGYTF. The V gene is TRBV19, the J gene TRBJ1-2; D not certain. The CDR3 is 11 amino acids. Germline CDR1 and CDR2: LNHDA and SQIVND (reference sequence). Between the trimmed V and J ends, which lost 4 bases and 8 bases, there was a span of 8 bases.

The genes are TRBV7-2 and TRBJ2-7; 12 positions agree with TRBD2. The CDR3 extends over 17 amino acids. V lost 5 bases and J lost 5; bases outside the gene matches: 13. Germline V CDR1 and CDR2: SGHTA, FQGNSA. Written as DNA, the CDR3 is TGTGCCAGCAGCCCTCTCCCCCTAGCGGGAGGGAACCACGAGCAGTACTTC. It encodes CASSPLPLAGGNHEQYF.

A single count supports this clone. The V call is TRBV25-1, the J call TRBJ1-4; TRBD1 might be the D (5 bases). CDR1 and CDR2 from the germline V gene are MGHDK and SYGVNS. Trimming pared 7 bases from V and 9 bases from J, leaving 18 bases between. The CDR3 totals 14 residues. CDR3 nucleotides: TGTGCCAGCAAGGACTGGGACCGGAGACAAAAACTGTTTTTT. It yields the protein CASKDWDRRQKLFF.

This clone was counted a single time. The CDR3 sequence: CASSLARGSYEQYF. The CDR3, as DNA: TGTGCCAGCAGTTTGGCCCGCGGAAGCTACGAGCAGTACTTC. The chain carries TRBV27 and TRBJ2-7, with D unresolved. Between the trimmed V and J ends, which lost 3 bases and 3 bases, there was a span of 12 bases. Germline assignment: CDR1 MNHEY and CDR2 SMNVEV (reference sequence). This CDR3 comprises 14 residues.